The clone carrying this T cell receptor (beta chain) was recorded many times. Its antigen is as yet unknown. The data were obtained in a study of Graves' ophthalmopathy and Graves' hyperthyroidism. Study background: Peripheral blood was gathered at the point of initial diagnosis, before any treatment started.

Researchers took RNA transcripts and amplified TCR beta CDR3 regions from them. Amplification began with first-round RT-PCR using HTBI primers, then second-round multiplex PCR was performed. TCRdb ran MiXCR on the multiplex PCR reads and lists one entry per CDR3 protein. The repertoire consists of hundreds of thousands of distinct CDR3 sequences, with about a fifth occurring once and the leading ten covering roughly 7.4%. CDR3 length: 16 residues. J gave up 4 bases and V 4 bases, and 10 bases lay outside the gene matches. Looked up from germline, CDR1 is MNHEY and CDR2 is SVGAGI. Among the exclusions were patients with other autoimmune diseases, uncontrolled infections, pregnancy or lactation. Broader study findings: Appearing in blood as well were most expanded thyroid clonotypes above 0.001 frequency.

Sequences were obtained from peripheral blood. The chain links TRBV6-5 to TRBJ1-1, with 9 bases lining up with TRBD1. This TCR derives from a young woman with stable Graves' hyperthyroidism. Some clones in this sample may be carry-over from other donors' samples. This chain's CDR3 is CASSFLDRGESTEAFF. The CDR3 region has the DNA TGTGCCAGCAGTTTCTTGGACAGGGGAGAATCCACTGAAGCTTTCTTT.